Following are 26 T cell receptor beta chains from one sample sequenced in a study of control samples from healthy donors and cancer patients. Produced via immunoSEQ multiplex PCR; TCRdb's table is partial and in-frame only. The sample records around 100,000 clones, around 88% being singletons. The specimen was blood. The origin of the receptors is a man aged 25-40 years in good health.

The chain has TRBV7-2 and TRBJ1-1; unclear D gene. The V gene's germline CDR1 is SGHTA and CDR2 FQGNSA. V was shortened by 1 base and J by 0 bases, with 6 bases between the two germline ends. The CDR3 is 14 amino acids. CDR3 amino acids: CASSLVPVNTEAFF. The DNA of the CDR3 is TGTGCCAGCAGCTTAGTTCCCGTGAACACTGAAGCTTTCTTT.

The chain combines TRBV9 with TRBJ2-7; D gene uncertain. Germline-derived CDR1 and CDR2 are SGDLS and YYNGEE. V was trimmed by 1 base and J by 0 bases, leaving 8 bases between them. This CDR3 has 14 amino acids. CDR3 nucleotides: TGTGCCAGCAGCGTAATGGGTAACTCCTACGAGCAGTACTTC. Its translation: CASSVMGNSYEQYF.

This rearrangement joins TRBV2 to TRBJ2-1; TRBD2 might be the D (6 bases). V dropped 7 bases and J dropped 2 bases, with 15 bases sitting between them. Germline assignment: CDR1 SNHLY and CDR2 FYNNEI. This CDR3 spans 15 amino acids. DNA for the CDR3: TGTGCCAGCATCTGGTCGGGAGTGACCTACAATGAGCAGTTCTTC. Protein product: CASIWSGVTYNEQFF.

The V and J genes are TRBV6-1 and TRBJ1-5; D is ambiguous. The V gene's germline CDR1 is MNHNS and CDR2 SASEGT. This CDR3 has 15 residues. Trimming left V 1 base short and J 0 bases short, with 7 bases between. CDR3 in amino acids: CASSEVQLSNQPQHF. The CDR3 DNA follows: TGTGCCAGCAGTGAAGTGCAGCTTAGCAATCAGCCCCAGCATTTT.

This chain connects TRBV7-9 to TRBJ2-5, with 7 bases matching TRBD2. The CDR3 has 17 amino acids. With 2 bases clipped from V and 5 bases from J, the junction kept 14 bases outside the gene matches. Germline V gene lookup returns CDR1 SEHNR and CDR2 FQNEAQ (reference sequence). The chain's CDR3 is CASSLSRGLAESETQYF. CDR3 bases: TGTGCCAGCAGCTTATCTAGAGGGCTAGCGGAATCCGAGACCCAGTACTTC.

The V and J genes are TRBV28 and TRBJ2-1; either TRBD1 or TRBD2 may supply D (5 bases each). Germline lookup yields CDR1 MDHEN and CDR2 SYDVKM. V lost 7 bases, J lost 6 bases, and 16 bases lay in between. The CDR3 has 14 amino acids. The CDR3 is CASTTGATSNEQFF. The CDR3 DNA reads TGTGCCAGCACCACCGGGGCTACTAGCAATGAGCAGTTCTTC. The full variable domain, in which reference TRBV28 and TRBJ2-1 provide the parts outside the CDR3, is DVKVTQSSRYLVKRTGEKVFLECVQDMDHENMFWYRQDPGLGLRLIYFSYDVKMKEKGDIPEGYSVSREKKERFSLILESASTNQTSMYLCASTTGATSNEQFFGPGTRLTVL.

Details on this clone: At the DNA level, this CDR3 is encoded by other sequences in the same sample as well. CDR3 amino acids: CASSLLAGGQETQYF. The CDR3 region has the DNA TGCGCCAGCAGCTTGCTAGCGGGAGGACAAGAGACCCAGTACTTC. This sequence joins TRBV5-1 and TRBJ2-5; 11 nucleotides align to TRBD2. The V gene end was trimmed by 1 base and the J gene end by 2 bases; junction bases not matched to a gene: 1. This CDR3 comprises 15 residues. Germline V CDR1 and CDR2: SGHRS, YFSETQ.

The chain uses TRBV4-3 and TRBJ2-7; D is unclear. The CDR3 runs 16 residues. The V and J ends lost 0 bases and 0 bases respectively, with 12 bases between them. Per the germline V gene, CDR1 is LGHNA and CDR2 is YSLEER. CDR3 DNA: TGCGCCAGCAGCCAAGAGACCGGTTTTAGCTCCTACGAGCAGTACTTC. Translated: CASSQETGFSSYEQYF.

This clone was found once. This sequence joins TRBV24-1 and TRBJ1-1, with a weak D call TRBD1 (6 bases). Trimming shortened V by 5 bases and J by 4 bases, and 10 bases separated the two germline ends. This CDR3 spans 13 amino acids. Germline V gives CDR1 KGHDR, CDR2 SFDVKD. The CDR3 DNA is TGTGCCACCAGTGGACAGGCAGGCACTGAAGCTTTCTTT. It translates to CATSGQAGTEAFF.

This clone was recorded only once. The chain joins TRBV6-2 or TRBV6-3 to TRBJ2-5; 8 bases are shared with TRBD1. This CDR3 is 16 amino acids long. Germline V gene data show CDR1 as MNHEY and CDR2 as SVGEGT. The ends lost 5 bases at V and 3 bases at J; junction bases unmatched: 11. The CDR3 DNA is TGTGCCAGCAGTCCAAGGGGGACAGGCTTGGAAGAGACCCAGTACTTC. It yields the protein CASSPRGTGLEETQYF.

The rearrangement joins TRBV2 to TRBJ1-5; D not certain. With 6 bases removed from V and 0 bases from J, the gap between germline ends came to 9 bases. Germline loops: CDR1 SNHLY, CDR2 FYNNEI. The CDR3 is 14 residues long. The CDR3 loop is CASRVTHSNQPQHF. CDR3 in DNA: TGTGCCAGCAGGGTGACCCATAGCAATCAGCCCCAGCATTTT.

The chain has TRBV7-2 and TRBJ2-7; D is perhaps TRBD2 (5 bases). The CDR3 is 16 amino acids. V lost 5 bases and J 4 bases, leaving 21 bases between the germline ends. Per germline, CDR1 SGHTA and CDR2 FQGNSA. In DNA form, the CDR3 reads TGTGCCAGCAGCGTGGCCCCCGGACTTGATATTTACGAGCAGTACTTC. Translated: CASSVAPGLDIYEQYF.

The rearrangement uses TRBV5-4 and TRBJ2-7, with 8 bases that match TRBD1. V lost 4 bases and J lost 2; bases outside the gene matches: 5. Germline-derived CDR1 and CDR2 are SGHNT and YYREEE (reference sequence). The CDR3 spans 14 residues. CDR3 residues: CASSIDRGPYEQYF. The CDR3 DNA reads TGTGCCAGCAGCATTGACAGGGGTCCCTACGAGCAGTACTTC.

This clone was seen only once. The chain has TRBV9 and TRBJ1-2; D perhaps matches TRBD1 (5 bases). Deletions cut 3 bases from V and 12 bases from J, with 21 bases between. CDR1 is SGDLS and CDR2 is YYNGEE in the germline V gene. This CDR3 is built from 14 residues. The CDR3 region is CASSAGSPGRIDTF. As DNA, the CDR3 is TGTGCCAGCAGCGCGGGGTCCCCAGGGAGGATCGACACCTTC.

The gene calls are TRBV5-1 and TRBJ2-7, with D maybe TRBD2 (5 bases). This CDR3 comprises 13 residues. V gave up 6 bases and J gave up 1 base, with 11 bases separating them. CDR1 and CDR2 from the germline V gene are SGHRS and YFSETQ. The CDR3 spells CASMNGNSYEQYF. DNA for the CDR3: TGCGCCAGCATGAACGGGAATTCCTACGAGCAGTACTTC.

The chain couples TRBV13 to TRBJ2-4; TRBD1 might be the D (5 bases). The V end lost 3 bases, the J end lost 1 base, and 7 bases lay between the germline ends. There are 14 residues in the CDR3. Germline CDR1 is PRHDT and CDR2 is FYEKMQ (reference sequence). Written as DNA, the CDR3 is TGTGCCAGCAGCTTTGGGGCGGCCAAAAACATTCAGTACTTC. Translating gives CASSFGAAKNIQYF.

J is TRBJ1-1 and V is TRBV11-2; D might be TRBD1 (5 bases). V shed 1 base and J shed 13 bases, with 10 bases lying between them. The CDR3 totals 11 residues. The germline gives CDR1 SGHAT, CDR2 FQNNGV. The CDR3 sequence: CASSLGGGGFF. DNA of the CDR3: TGTGCCAGCAGCTTAGGCGGCGGGGGTTTCTTT.

The chain couples TRBV3-1 (or the pseudogene TRBV3-2) to TRBJ1-6; D unresolved. CDR3 length equals 13 residues. V was trimmed by 1 base and J by 7 bases, leaving 5 bases between them. Germline assignment: CDR1 LGHDT and CDR2 YNNKEL (reference sequence). The CDR3 loop reads CASSQAGNSPLHF. As DNA, the CDR3 is TGTGCCAGCAGCCAAGCAGGCAATTCACCCCTCCACTTT.

The chain combines TRBV7-6 with TRBJ2-7, with D tentatively TRBD2 (5 bases). Germline loops: CDR1 SGHVS, CDR2 FNYEAQ. The CDR3 is 13 residues long. Trimming stripped 5 bases from V and 3 bases from J, with 11 bases between. The CDR3 is CASSTRALYEQYF. The CDR3 DNA is TGTGCCAGCAGCACTAGGGCCCTCTACGAGCAGTACTTC. Together with reference TRBV7-6 and TRBJ2-7, the CDR3 gives the full variable domain: GAGVSQSPRYKVTKRGQDVALRCDPISGHVSLYWYRQALGQGPEFLTYFNYEAQQDKSGLPNDRFSAERPEGSISTLTIQRTEQRDSAMYRCASSTRALYEQYFGPGTRLTVT.

V usage is TRBV6-1 and J usage is TRBJ1-2; TRBD1 aligns across 11 bases. V lost 2 bases to trimming and J lost 7 bases; unmatched junction nucleotides: 6. CDR1 and CDR2 from the germline V gene are MNHNS and SASEGT. This CDR3 has 15 amino acids. CDR3 loop: CASSEPGTGGRGYTF. CDR3 sequence (DNA): TGTGCCAGCAGTGAACCAGGGACAGGGGGACGTGGCTACACCTTC.

This chain links TRBV5-4 with TRBJ1-1; tentatively, D is TRBD1 (5 bases). Trimming stripped 4 bases from V and 4 bases from J, with 17 bases between. The V gene's germline CDR1 is SGHNT and CDR2 YYREEE (reference sequence). The CDR3 loop spans 15 amino acids. CDR3 residues: CASSPPRGGSTEAFF. In DNA, the CDR3 is TGTGCCAGCAGCCCCCCCCGGGGGGGGAGCACTGAAGCTTTCTTT.

The CDR3 is CASSLGGASTDTQYF. In DNA, the CDR3 is TGTGCCAGCAGTTTAGGTGGGGCCAGCACAGATACGCAGTATTTT. The chain joins TRBV28 to TRBJ2-3; D is perhaps TRBD1 (5 bases). The CDR3 is 15 residues long. V lost 2 bases and J 0 bases, leaving 9 bases between the germline ends. Germline V gene data show CDR1 as MDHEN and CDR2 as SYDVKM.

This chain connects TRBV5-1 to TRBJ2-1, with 9 positions matching TRBD2. V dropped 0 bases and J dropped 8; count of bases not matched to a gene: 12. From germline, CDR1 is SGHRS and CDR2 YFSETQ. CDR3 length: 17 amino acids. CDR3: CASSLVGLAHGWDEQFF. The DNA of the CDR3 is TGCGCCAGCAGCTTGGTTGGACTAGCGCATGGGTGGGATGAGCAGTTCTTC.

V usage is TRBV5-6 and J usage is TRBJ1-1; no reliable D call. Looked up from germline, CDR1 is SGHDT and CDR2 is YYEEEE. The CDR3 spans 14 residues. V lost 4 bases and J lost 4, with 14 bases in between. The CDR3 DNA reads TGTGCCAGCAGCCCGGGAGTGCACCTCACTGAAGCTTTCTTT. Residues: CASSPGVHLTEAFF.

The V and J genes are TRBV11-2 and TRBJ2-1, with 11 bases fitting TRBD2. V was pared by 10 bases and J by 8 bases, with 10 bases of the junction left unmatched. This CDR3 is built from 14 residues. The germline CDR1 and CDR2 sequences are SGHAT and FQNNGV. CDR3 DNA: TGTGCCACACAGACTAGCGGGGCCCCCGATGAGCAGTTCTTC. Amino acids: CATQTSGAPDEQFF.

The V gene is TRBV7-2, the J gene TRBJ1-1; D gene uncertain. Looked up from germline, CDR1 is SGHTA and CDR2 is FQGNSA. This CDR3 has 12 residues. Trimming pared 3 bases from V and 3 bases from J, leaving 5 bases between. The CDR3 DNA reads TGTGCCAGCAGCTTCGGGGACACTGAAGCTTTCTTT. Protein product: CASSFGDTEAFF.